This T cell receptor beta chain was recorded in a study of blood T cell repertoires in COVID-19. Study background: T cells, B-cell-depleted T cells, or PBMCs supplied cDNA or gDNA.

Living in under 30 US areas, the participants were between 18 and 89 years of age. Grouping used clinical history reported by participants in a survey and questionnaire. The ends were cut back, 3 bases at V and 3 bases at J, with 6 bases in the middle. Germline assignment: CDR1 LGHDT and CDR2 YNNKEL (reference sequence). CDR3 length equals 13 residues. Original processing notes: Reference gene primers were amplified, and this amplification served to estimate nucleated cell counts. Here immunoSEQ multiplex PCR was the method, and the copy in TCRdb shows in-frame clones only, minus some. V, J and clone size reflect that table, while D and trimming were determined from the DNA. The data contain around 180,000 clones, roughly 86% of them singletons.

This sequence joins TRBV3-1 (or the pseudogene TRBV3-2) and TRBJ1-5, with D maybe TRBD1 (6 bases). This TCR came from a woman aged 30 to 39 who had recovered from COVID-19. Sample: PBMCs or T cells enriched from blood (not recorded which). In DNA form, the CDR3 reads TGTGCCAGCAGCCAGGGGGCCAATCAGCCCCAGCATTTT. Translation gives CASSQGANQPQHF.